Detailed here is one T cell receptor beta chain. The antigen is undetermined. The data were obtained in a study of cytomegalovirus exposure and HLA in healthy donors. Study-wide results and caveats: CMV serostatus alone was available as immune exposure information. Later analysis identified several of the most significant clusters that appeared linked to common viral pathogens. Earlier analysis looked at TCR beta V segments, and most were productive about 90% or about 30% of the time.

This CDR3 region has 14 residues. From germline, CDR1 is MNHEY and CDR2 SMNVEV (reference sequence). The PCR made use of 60 Vbeta and 13 Jbeta primers. As originally analysed: Later, some 75 million unique TCR beta chains were counted in an analysis, and approximately 10 million of them were shared. Generated by immunoSEQ multiplex PCR, the TCRdb table keeps only in-frame clones and is missing some. The DNA was the basis for D and trimming; V, J and clone size are from that table. The table records roughly 150,000 clones, 81% of them present only once. Sequences were obtained from PBMCs. This sequence originates from a woman younger than 30 in good health and CMV-seronegative. V usage is TRBV27 and J usage is TRBJ2-5, with TRBD1 matching over 9 bases. The J call may be wrong; the DNA end is better matched by TRBJ2-7. The CDR3 nucleotides read TGTGCCAGCAGTTCGGGACAGGGTGGGCACGAGCAGTACTTC. This translates into CASSSGQGGHEQYF.